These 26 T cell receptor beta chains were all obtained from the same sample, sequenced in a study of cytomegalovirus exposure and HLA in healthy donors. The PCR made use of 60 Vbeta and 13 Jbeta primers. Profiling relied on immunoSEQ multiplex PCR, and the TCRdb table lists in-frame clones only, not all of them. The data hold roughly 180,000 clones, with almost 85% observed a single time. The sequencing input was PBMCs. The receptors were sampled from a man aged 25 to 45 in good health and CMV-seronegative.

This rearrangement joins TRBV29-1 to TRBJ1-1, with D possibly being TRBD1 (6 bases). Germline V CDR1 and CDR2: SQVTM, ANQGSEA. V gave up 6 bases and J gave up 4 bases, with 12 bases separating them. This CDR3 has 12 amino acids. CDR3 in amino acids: CSVAGTTTEAFF. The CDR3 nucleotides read TGCAGCGTCGCCGGGACAACCACTGAAGCTTTCTTT. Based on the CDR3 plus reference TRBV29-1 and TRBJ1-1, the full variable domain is SAVISQKPSRDICQRGTSLTIQCQVDSQVTMMFWYRQQPGQSLTLIATANQGSEATYESGFVIDKFPISRPNLTFSTLTVSNMSPEDSSIYLCSVAGTTTEAFFGQGTRLTVV.

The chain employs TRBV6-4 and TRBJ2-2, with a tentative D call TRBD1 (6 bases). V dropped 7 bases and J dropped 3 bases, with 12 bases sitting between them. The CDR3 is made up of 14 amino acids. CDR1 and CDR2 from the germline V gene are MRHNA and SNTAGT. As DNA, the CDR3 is TGTGCCAGCACATACAGGGCTGACACCGGGGAGCTGTTTTTT. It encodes CASTYRADTGELFF.

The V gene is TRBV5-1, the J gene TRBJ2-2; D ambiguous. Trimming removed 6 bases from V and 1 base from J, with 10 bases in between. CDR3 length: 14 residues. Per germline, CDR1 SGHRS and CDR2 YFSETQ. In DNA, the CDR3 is TGCGCCAGCAAGAACACCTTGAACACCGGGGAGCTGTTTTTT. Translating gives CASKNTLNTGELFF.

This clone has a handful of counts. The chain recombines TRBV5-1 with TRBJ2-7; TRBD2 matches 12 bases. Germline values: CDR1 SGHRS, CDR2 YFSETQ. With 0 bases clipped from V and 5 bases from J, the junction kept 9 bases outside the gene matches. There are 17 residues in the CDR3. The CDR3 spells CASSLVRLAGGLDEQYF. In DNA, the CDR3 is TGCGCCAGCAGCTTGGTGCGTCTAGCGGGAGGGCTCGACGAGCAGTACTTC.

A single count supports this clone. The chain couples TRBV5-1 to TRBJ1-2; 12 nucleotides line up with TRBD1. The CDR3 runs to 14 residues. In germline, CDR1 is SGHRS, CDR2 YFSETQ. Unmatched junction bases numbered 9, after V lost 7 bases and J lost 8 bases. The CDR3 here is CASVAGTGGGGYTF. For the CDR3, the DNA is TGCGCCAGCGTTGCCGGGACAGGGGGCGGCGGCTACACCTTC.

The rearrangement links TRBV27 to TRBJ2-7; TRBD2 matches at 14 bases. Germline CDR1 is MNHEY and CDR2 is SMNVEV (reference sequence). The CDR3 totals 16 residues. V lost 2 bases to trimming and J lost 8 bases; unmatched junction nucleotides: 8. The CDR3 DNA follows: TGTGCCAGCAGTTTACCACCGGGACTAGCGGGAGCTAAGCAGTACTTC. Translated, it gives CASSLPPGLAGAKQYF.

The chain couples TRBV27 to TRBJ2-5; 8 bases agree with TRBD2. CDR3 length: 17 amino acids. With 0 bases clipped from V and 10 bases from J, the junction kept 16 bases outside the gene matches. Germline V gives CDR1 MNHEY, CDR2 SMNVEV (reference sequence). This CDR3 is CASSLSSASGPKLDQYF. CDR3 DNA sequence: TGTGCCAGCAGTTTATCGTCGGCTAGCGGGCCCAAGTTAGACCAGTACTTC.

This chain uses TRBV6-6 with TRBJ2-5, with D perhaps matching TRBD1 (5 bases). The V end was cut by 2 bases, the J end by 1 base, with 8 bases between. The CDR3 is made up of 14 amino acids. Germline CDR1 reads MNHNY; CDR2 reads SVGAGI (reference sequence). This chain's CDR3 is CASSYRGLQETQYF. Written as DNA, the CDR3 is TGTGCCAGCAGTTACAGGGGTCTCCAAGAGACCCAGTACTTC.

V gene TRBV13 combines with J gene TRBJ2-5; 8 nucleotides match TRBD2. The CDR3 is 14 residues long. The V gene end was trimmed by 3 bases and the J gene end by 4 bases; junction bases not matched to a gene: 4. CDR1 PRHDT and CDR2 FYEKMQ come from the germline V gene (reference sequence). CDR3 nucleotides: TGTGCCAGCAGCTTGCGACTAGCGTCAGAGACCCAGTACTTC. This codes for CASSLRLASETQYF.

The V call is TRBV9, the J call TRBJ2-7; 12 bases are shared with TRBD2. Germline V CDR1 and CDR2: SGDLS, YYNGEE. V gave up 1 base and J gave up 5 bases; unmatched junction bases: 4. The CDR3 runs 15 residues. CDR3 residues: CASSVTSGRSDEQYF. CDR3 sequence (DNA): TGTGCCAGCAGCGTAACTAGCGGGAGGTCTGACGAGCAGTACTTC.

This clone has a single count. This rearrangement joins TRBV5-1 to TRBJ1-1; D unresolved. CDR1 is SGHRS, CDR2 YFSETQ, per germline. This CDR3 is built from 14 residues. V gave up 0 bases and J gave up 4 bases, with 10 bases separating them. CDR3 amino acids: CASSLARGSTEAFF. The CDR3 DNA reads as TGCGCCAGCAGCTTGGCGCGGGGAAGCACTGAAGCTTTCTTT.

CDR3 DNA sequence: TGCGCCAGCAGCTTGGGGCGGGACAGCCTGTCAGGGGAGCAGTTCTTC. As protein: CASSLGRDSLSGEQFF. This sequence joins TRBV5-1 and TRBJ2-1; D may be TRBD1 (7 bases). Germline loops: CDR1 SGHRS, CDR2 YFSETQ. The CDR3 is 16 residues long. Deletions cut 0 bases from V and 10 bases from J, with 20 bases between.

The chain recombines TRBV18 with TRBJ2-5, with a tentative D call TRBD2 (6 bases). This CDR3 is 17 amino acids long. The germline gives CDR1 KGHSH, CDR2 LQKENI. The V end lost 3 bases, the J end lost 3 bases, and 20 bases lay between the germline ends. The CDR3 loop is CASSPALAGGNKETQYF. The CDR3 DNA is TGTGCCAGCTCACCGGCTTTGGCCGGGGGAAATAAAGAGACCCAGTACTTC.

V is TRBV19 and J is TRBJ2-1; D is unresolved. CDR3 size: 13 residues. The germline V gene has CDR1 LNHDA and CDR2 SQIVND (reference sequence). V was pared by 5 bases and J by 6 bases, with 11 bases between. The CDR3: CASSPLTSNEQFF. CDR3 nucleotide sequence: TGTGCCAGTAGTCCCCTCACCAGCAATGAGCAGTTCTTC.

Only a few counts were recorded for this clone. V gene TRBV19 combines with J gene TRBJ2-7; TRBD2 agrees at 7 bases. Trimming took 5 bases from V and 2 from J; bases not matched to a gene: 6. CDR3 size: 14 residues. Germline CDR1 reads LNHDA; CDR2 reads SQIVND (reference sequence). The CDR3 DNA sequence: TGTGCCAGTAGTGGGAGGGTACCCACCTACGAGCAGTACTTC. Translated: CASSGRVPTYEQYF.

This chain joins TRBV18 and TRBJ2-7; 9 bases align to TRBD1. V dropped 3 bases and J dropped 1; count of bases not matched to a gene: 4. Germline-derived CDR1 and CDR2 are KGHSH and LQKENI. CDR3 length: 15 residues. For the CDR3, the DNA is TGTGCCAGCTCACCTTGGACAGGGGCGTCCTACGAGCAGTACTTC. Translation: CASSPWTGASYEQYF.

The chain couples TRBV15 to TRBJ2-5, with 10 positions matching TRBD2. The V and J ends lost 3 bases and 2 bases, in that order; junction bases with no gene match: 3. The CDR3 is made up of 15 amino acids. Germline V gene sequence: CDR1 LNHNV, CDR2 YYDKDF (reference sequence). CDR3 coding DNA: TGTGCCACCAGCAGTGAGCGGGGGGGACAAGAGACCCAGTACTTC. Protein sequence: CATSSERGGQETQYF.

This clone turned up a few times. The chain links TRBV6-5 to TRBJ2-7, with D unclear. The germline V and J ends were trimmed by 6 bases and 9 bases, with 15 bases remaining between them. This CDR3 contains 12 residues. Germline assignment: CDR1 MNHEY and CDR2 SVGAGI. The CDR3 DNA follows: TGTGCCAGCAGCCCTGGTTGGGCTGGGCAGTACTTC. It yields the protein CASSPGWAGQYF.

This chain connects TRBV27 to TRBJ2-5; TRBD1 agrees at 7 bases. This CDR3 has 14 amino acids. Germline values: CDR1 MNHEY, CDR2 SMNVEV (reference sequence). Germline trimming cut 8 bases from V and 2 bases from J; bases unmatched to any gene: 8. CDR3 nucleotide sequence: TGTGCCAGCCGACGATTGGGACAGCAAGAGACCCAGTACTTC. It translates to CASRRLGQQETQYF.

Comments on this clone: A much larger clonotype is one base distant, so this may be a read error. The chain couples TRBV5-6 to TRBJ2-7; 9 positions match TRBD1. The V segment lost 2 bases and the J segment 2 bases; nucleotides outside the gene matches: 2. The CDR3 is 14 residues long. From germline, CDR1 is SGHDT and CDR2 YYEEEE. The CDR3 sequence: CASSFDRGTYEQYF. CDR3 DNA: TGTGCCAGCAGCTTTGACAGGGGGACCTACGAGCAGTACTTC.

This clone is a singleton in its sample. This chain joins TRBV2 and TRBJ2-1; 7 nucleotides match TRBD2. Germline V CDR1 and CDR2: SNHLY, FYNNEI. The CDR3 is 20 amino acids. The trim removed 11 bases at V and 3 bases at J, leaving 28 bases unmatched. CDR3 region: CAATEIKTLSQGGLYNEQFF. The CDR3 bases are TGTGCCGCAACCGAGATTAAGACCCTAAGTCAGGGAGGGCTCTACAATGAGCAGTTCTTC.

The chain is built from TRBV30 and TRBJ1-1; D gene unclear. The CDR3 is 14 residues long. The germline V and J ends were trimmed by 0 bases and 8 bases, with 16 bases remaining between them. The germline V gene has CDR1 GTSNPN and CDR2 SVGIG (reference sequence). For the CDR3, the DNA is TGTGCCTGGAGTGTACACGCGATAGGGAGGGAAGCTTTCTTT. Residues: CAWSVHAIGREAFF.

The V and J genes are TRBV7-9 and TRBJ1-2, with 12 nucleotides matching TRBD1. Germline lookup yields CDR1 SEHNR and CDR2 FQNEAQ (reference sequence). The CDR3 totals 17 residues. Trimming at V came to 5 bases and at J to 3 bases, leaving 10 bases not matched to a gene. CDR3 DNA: TGTGCCAGCAGCAAGACCGGGACAGGGGGCCAGGACTATGGCTACACCTTC. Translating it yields CASSKTGTGGQDYGYTF. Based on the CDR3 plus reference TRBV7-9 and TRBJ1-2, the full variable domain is DTGVSQNPRHKITKRGQNVTFRCDPISEHNRLYWYRQTLGQGPEFLTYFQNEAQLEKSRLLSDRFSAERPKGSFSTLEIQRTEQGDSAMYLCASSKTGTGGQDYGYTFGSGTRLTVV.

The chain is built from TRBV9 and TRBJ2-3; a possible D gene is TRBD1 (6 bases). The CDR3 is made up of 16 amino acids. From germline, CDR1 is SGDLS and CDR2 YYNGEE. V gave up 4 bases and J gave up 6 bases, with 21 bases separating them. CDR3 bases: TGTGCCAGCAGCCCGAGGGGTAGCAGGGGCGATGATACGCAGTATTTT. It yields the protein CASSPRGSRGDDTQYF.

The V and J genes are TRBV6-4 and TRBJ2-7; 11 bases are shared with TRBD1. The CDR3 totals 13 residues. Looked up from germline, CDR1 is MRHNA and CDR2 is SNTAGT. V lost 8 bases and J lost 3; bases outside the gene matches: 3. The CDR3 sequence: CASGDRGSYEQYF. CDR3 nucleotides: TGTGCCAGCGGGGACAGGGGGAGCTACGAGCAGTACTTC.

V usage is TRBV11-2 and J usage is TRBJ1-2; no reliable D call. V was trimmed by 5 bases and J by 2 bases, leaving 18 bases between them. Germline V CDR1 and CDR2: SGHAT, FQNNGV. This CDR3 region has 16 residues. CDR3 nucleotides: TGTGCCAGCAGCCCAATAGGAGGTTGGGGAAACTATGGCTACACCTTC. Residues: CASSPIGGWGNYGYTF.